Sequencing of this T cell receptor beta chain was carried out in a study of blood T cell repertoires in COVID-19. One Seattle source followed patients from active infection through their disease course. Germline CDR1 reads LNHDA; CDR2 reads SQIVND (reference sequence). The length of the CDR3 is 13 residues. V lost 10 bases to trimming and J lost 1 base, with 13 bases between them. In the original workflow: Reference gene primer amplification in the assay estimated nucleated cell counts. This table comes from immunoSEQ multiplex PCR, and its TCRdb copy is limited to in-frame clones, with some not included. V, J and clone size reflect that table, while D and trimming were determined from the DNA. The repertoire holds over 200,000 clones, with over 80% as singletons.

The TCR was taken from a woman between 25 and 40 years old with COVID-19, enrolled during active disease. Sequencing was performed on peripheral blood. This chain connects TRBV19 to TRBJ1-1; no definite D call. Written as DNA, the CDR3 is TGTGCCACCGGTCGCGGGGAGAACACTGAAGCTTTCTTT. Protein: CATGRGENTEAFF.